The source of this T cell receptor (beta chain) is a study of blood T cell repertoires in COVID-19. Study-level background: PBMCs, B-cell-depleted T cells, or T cells provided the cDNA or gDNA that made up the material.

Cohort placement rested on clinical history that participants reported themselves. Before they entered the study, exposed participants had met a COVID-19 case within 2 weeks. Sequenced by immunoSEQ multiplex PCR; TCRdb stores in-frame clones only, minus some. The table records 180,000 or so clones, nearly 80% of them present only once. CDR3 size: 16 residues. Germline CDR1 and CDR2: MNHEY and SVGAGI. V gave up 0 bases and J gave up 4 bases; unmatched junction bases: 4. The chain uses TRBV6-5 and TRBJ1-2, with 11 bases that match TRBD1. The sequenced sample was PBMCs or T cells enriched from blood (not recorded which). The sequence was obtained from a man aged 55 to 69 who had been exposed to COVID-19. This chain's CDR3 is CASSYSRTGGGYGYTF. The CDR3 DNA reads TGTGCCAGCAGTTACTCCCGGACAGGGGGCGGCTATGGCTACACCTTC.